The rows below give T cell receptor beta chains drawn from one sample of a study of blood T cell repertoires in COVID-19. Method: immunoSEQ multiplex PCR; TCRdb's copy keeps in-frame clones and lacks some. The top ten clones hold around a tenth of a sample with approximately 200,000 clones, about 81% of them seen once. Specimen: PBMCs or T cells enriched from blood (not recorded which). The receptors shown here come from a man aged 40-55 years who had recovered from COVID-19. The conserved cysteine and the conserved F or W are not part of the CDR3 here.

j_gene: TRBJ1-5
v_gene: TRBV15
len: 13
CDR3aa: ATSVFPSGVRLQH

j_gene: TRBJ1-5
v_gene: TRBV7-8
len: 13
CDR3aa: ASSLGTTWGKSQH

j_gene: TRBJ1-2
v_gene: TRBV18
len: 16
CDR3aa: ASSPLNTEASPYYGYT

j_gene: TRBJ1-5
v_gene: TRBV3-1/TRBV3-2
len: 12
CDR3aa: ASSDRGSNQPQH

j_gene: TRBJ2-2
v_gene: TRBV2
len: 13
CDR3aa: ASIRDRVETGELF

j_gene: TRBJ2-1
v_gene: TRBV5-1
len: 11
CDR3aa: ASSVSLPNEQF

j_gene: TRBJ2-1
v_gene: TRBV2
len: 14
CDR3aa: ASLPRGTSGEGEQF

j_gene: TRBJ2-7
v_gene: TRBV5-1
len: 13
CDR3aa: ASRATGQSSYEQY

j_gene: TRBJ2-2
v_gene: TRBV6-5
len: 14
CDR3aa: ASSYQGLTSTGELF

j_gene: TRBJ2-7
v_gene: TRBV30
len: 10
CDR3aa: AWSVLGWEQY

j_gene: TRBJ1-5
v_gene: TRBV6-1
len: 12
CDR3aa: ASSDRGRNQPQH

j_gene: TRBJ2-2
v_gene: TRBV10-2
len: 13
CDR3aa: ASSEKRTNTGELF

j_gene: TRBJ2-5
v_gene: TRBV18
len: 14
CDR3aa: ASSPTTGRNQETQY

j_gene: TRBJ2-1
v_gene: TRBV6-5
len: 12
CDR3aa: ASMKAGGGDEQF

j_gene: TRBJ1-2
v_gene: TRBV19
len: 13
CDR3aa: ASTPGAGILYGYT

j_gene: TRBJ1-4
v_gene: TRBV30
len: 11
CDR3aa: AWRGGTFEKLF

j_gene: TRBJ2-1
v_gene: TRBV7-9
len: 14
CDR3aa: ASSHNTGRADNEQF

j_gene: TRBJ2-7
v_gene: TRBV7-9
len: 13
CDR3aa: ASTRPAGDSYEQY

j_gene: TRBJ2-1
v_gene: TRBV2
len: 13
CDR3aa: ASREGQWDYNEQF

j_gene: TRBJ2-2
v_gene: TRBV7-3
len: 12
CDR3aa: ASSSQGSTGELF

j_gene: TRBJ2-2
v_gene: TRBV11-3
len: 14
CDR3aa: ASSLAGQGAVGELF

j_gene: TRBJ1-1
v_gene: TRBV12-3/TRBV12-4
len: 8
CDR3aa: ASSRTEAF

j_gene: TRBJ2-3
v_gene: TRBV29-1
len: 12
CDR3aa: SVIQWTGTDTQY

j_gene: TRBJ1-1
v_gene: TRBV11-2
len: 9
CDR3aa: ASSLQNEAF

j_gene: TRBJ2-7
v_gene: TRBV5-1
len: 13
CDR3aa: ASSLEQGKWYEQY

j_gene: TRBJ1-2
v_gene: TRBV5-1
len: 13
CDR3aa: ASSWGVTGDYGYT

j_gene: TRBJ1-2
v_gene: TRBV7-6
len: 11
CDR3aa: ASSSDRGYGYT

j_gene: TRBJ1-1
v_gene: TRBV10-3
len: 14
CDR3aa: AISESRQRLNTEAF

j_gene: TRBJ2-1
v_gene: TRBV21-1
len: 12
CDR3aa: ARTRGLRGNEQF

j_gene: TRBJ1-2
v_gene: TRBV3-1/TRBV3-2
len: 12
CDR3aa: ASSQGQGGYGYT

j_gene: TRBJ1-3
v_gene: TRBV2
len: 13
CDR3aa: ASNSRSSSGNTIY

j_gene: TRBJ2-3
v_gene: TRBV7-2
len: 13
CDR3aa: ASSLQGTNTDTQY

j_gene: TRBJ1-3
v_gene: TRBV24-1
len: 15
CDR3aa: ATSDGGTGTRRNTIY

j_gene: TRBJ1-2
v_gene: TRBV3-1/TRBV3-2
len: 10
CDR3aa: ASSQMRGGYT

j_gene: TRBJ1-2
v_gene: TRBV19
len: 12
CDR3aa: ASHPPDRVYGYT

j_gene: TRBJ1-4
v_gene: TRBV19
len: 15
CDR3aa: ASSIGVRFSTNEKLF

j_gene: TRBJ1-1
v_gene: TRBV3-1/TRBV3-2
len: 12
CDR3aa: ASSQDHRDDEAF

j_gene: TRBJ1-2
v_gene: TRBV21-1
len: 10
CDR3aa: ASSRAGWGYT

j_gene: TRBJ2-3
v_gene: TRBV29-1
len: 10
CDR3aa: SLGQLTDTQY

j_gene: TRBJ1-2
v_gene: TRBV5-4
len: 12
CDR3aa: ASRFREEPGGYT

j_gene: TRBJ2-7
v_gene: TRBV6-5
len: 13
CDR3aa: ASSSGLAGVIEQY

j_gene: TRBJ2-2
v_gene: TRBV2
len: 10
CDR3aa: ASRPEDGELF

j_gene: TRBJ1-2
v_gene: TRBV7-2
len: 13
CDR3aa: ASSSRQGAKNGYT

j_gene: TRBJ2-1
v_gene: TRBV7-9
len: 13
CDR3aa: ASSPPFRQGYEQF

j_gene: TRBJ2-4
v_gene: TRBV6-2/TRBV6-3
len: 16
CDR3aa: ASSYSGTGYRAKNIQY

j_gene: TRBJ2-5
v_gene: TRBV5-1
len: 14
CDR3aa: ASSSPAGRTSETQY

j_gene: TRBJ2-1
v_gene: TRBV21-1
len: 22
CDR3aa: ASSKVCGGSIFREPRLRYNEQF

j_gene: TRBJ1-2
v_gene: TRBV2
len: 12
CDR3aa: ASDPSGGHYGYT

j_gene: TRBJ1-5
v_gene: TRBV12-3/TRBV12-4
len: 11
CDR3aa: ASSSRRYQPQH

j_gene: TRBJ1-5
v_gene: TRBV30
len: 12
CDR3aa: AWSLGQSNQPQH

j_gene: TRBJ2-7
v_gene: TRBV27
len: 12
CDR3aa: ASSSGTAHYEQY

j_gene: TRBJ2-1
v_gene: TRBV7-9
len: 11
CDR3aa: ASSLASGDEQF

j_gene: TRBJ2-5
v_gene: TRBV24-1
len: 15
CDR3aa: ATGRGLADPSRETQY

j_gene: TRBJ2-7
v_gene: TRBV11-2
len: 12
CDR3aa: ASTLGTGPYEQY

j_gene: TRBJ1-3
v_gene: TRBV9
len: 14
CDR3aa: ASSVEGQVSGNTIY

j_gene: TRBJ1-1
v_gene: TRBV3-1/TRBV3-2
len: 14
CDR3aa: ASSQGDREMNTEAF

j_gene: TRBJ2-7
v_gene: TRBV5-1
len: 12
CDR3aa: ASSLISGFDEQY

j_gene: TRBJ1-6
v_gene: TRBV5-4
len: 12
CDR3aa: ASSLRDRDSPLH

j_gene: TRBJ2-2
v_gene: TRBV9
len: 13
CDR3aa: ASNWGGEVIGELF